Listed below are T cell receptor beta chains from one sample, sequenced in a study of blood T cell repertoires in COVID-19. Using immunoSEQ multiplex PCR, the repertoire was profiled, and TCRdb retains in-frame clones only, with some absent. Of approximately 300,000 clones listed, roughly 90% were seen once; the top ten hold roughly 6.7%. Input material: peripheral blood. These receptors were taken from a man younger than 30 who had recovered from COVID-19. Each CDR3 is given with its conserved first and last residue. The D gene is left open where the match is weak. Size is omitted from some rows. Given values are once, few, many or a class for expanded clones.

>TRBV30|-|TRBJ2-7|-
CAWDQEGEQYF
TGTGCTTGGGACCAAGAGGGCGAGCAGTACTTC
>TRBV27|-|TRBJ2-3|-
CASSPWGGASADTQYF
TGTGCCAGCAGCCCCTGGGGCGGCGCGAGCGCAGATACGCAGTATTTT
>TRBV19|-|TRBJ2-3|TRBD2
CASSPPWTSGGPTDTQYF
TGTGCCAGTAGTCCACCATGGACTAGCGGGGGACCCACAGATACGCAGTATTTT
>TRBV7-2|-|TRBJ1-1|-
CASSSSSSGSTEAFF
TGTGCCAGCAGCTCCTCATCGTCTGGGAGCACTGAAGCTTTCTTT
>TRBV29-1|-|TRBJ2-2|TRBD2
CSVVTSAGELFF
TGCAGCGTTGTGACTAGCGCCGGGGAGCTGTTTTTT
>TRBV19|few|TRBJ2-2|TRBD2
CASSSIWTSGKAITGELFF
TGTGCCAGTAGTAGTATTTGGACTAGCGGAAAAGCTATTACCGGGGAGCTGTTTTTT
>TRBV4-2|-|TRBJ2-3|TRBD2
CASSQKLAGGPDTQYF
TGTGCCAGCAGCCAAAAACTAGCGGGGGGGCCAGATACGCAGTATTTT
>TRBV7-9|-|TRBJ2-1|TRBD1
CASSLPGRGRGNEQFF
TGTGCCAGCAGCCTACCCGGAAGGGGGCGCGGGAATGAGCAGTTCTTC
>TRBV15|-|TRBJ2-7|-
CATSRDKGVGDNTF
TGTGCCACCAGCAGAGATAAAGGGGTGGGGGACAACACGTTC
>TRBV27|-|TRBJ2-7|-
CASSLIHRSYEQYF
TGTGCCAGCAGTTTAATACATCGCTCCTACGAGCAGTACTTC
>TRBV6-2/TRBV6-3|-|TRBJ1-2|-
CASSYNAAEELSYGYTF
TGTGCCAGCAGTTACAATGCCGCGGAGGAGCTCTCCTATGGCTACACCTTC
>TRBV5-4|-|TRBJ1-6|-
CASSWDQGSTLHF
TGTGCCAGCAGCTGGGACCAGGGGTCTACCCTCCACTTT
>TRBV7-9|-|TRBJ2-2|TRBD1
CASSFQAGGDTGELFF
TGTGCCAGCAGCTTTCAGGCAGGGGGTGACACCGGGGAGCTGTTTTTT
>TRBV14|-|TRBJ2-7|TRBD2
CASSLLAGVYEQYF
TGTGCCAGCAGCCTCCTAGCGGGAGTCTACGAGCAGTACTTC
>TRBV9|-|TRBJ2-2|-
CASSVGASAATGELFF
TGTGCCAGCAGCGTAGGAGCTAGCGCAGCTACCGGGGAGCTGTTTTTT
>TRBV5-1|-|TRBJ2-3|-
CASSLVVEMSAGDTQYF
TGCGCCAGCAGCTTGGTTGTAGAAATGTCTGCGGGGGATACGCAGTATTTT
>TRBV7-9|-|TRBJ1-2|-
CASSLADGSSYGYTF
TGTGCCAGCAGCTTAGCGGATGGGAGTTCCTATGGCTACACCTTC
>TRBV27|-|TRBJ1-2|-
CASSRPGQAFGYTF
TGTGCCAGCAGTCGCCCGGGACAAGCCTTTGGCTACACCTTC
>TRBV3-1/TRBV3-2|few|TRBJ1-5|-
CASSQLGVYSNQPQHF
TGTGCCAGCAGCCAATTGGGAGTTTATAGCAATCAGCCCCAGCATTTT
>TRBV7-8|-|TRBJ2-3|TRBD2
CASSPSGRDTDTQYF
TGTGCCAGCAGCCCTAGCGGGAGGGACACAGATACGCAGTATTTT
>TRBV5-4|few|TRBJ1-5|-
CASSFTVSNQPQHF
TGTGCCAGCAGCTTTACAGTCTCAAATCAGCCCCAGCATTTT
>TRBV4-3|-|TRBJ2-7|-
CASSQDGLAPYEQYF
TGCGCCAGCAGCCAAGATGGGCTAGCCCCCTACGAGCAGTACTTC
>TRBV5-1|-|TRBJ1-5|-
CASSLAGDSNQPQHF
TGCGCCAGCAGCCTCGCGGGGGATAGCAATCAGCCCCAGCATTTT